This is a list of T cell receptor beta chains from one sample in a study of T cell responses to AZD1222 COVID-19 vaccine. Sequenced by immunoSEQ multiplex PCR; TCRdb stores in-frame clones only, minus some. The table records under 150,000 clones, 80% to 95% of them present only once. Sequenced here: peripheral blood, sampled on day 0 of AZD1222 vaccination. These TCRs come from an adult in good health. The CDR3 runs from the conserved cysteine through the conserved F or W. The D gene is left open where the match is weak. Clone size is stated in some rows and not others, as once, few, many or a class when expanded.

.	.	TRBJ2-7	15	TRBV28	CASRDAGGISYEQYF	TGTGCCAGCAGGGACGCTGGTGGGATATCGTACGAGCAGTACTTC
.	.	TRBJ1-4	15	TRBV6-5	CASSYSGATNEKLFF	TGTGCCAGCAGTTACAGCGGGGCAACTAATGAAAAACTGTTTTTT
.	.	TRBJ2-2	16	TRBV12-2	CASRSLVFRAAGELFF	TGTGCAAGTCGCTCATTAGTCTTTCGGGCCGCCGGGGAGCTGTTTTTT
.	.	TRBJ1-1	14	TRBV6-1	CASSERWTDTEAFF	TGTGCCAGCAGTGAAAGGTGGACAGACACTGAAGCTTTCTTT
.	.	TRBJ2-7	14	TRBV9	CASSAVGADYEQYF	TGTGCCAGCAGCGCAGTAGGAGCAGACTACGAGCAGTACTTC
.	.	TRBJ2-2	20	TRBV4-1	CASSPLNPRTVIGSAGELFF	TGCGCCAGCAGCCCCTTGAACCCGAGGACAGTAATCGGCAGCGCCGGGGAGCTGTTTTTT
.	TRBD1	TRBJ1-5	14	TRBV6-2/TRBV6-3	CASSGQGRRQPQHF	TGTGCCAGCAGCGGACAGGGGAGACGTCAGCCCCAGCATTTT
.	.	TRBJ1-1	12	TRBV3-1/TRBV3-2	CASSQGGREAFF	TGTGCCAGCAGCCAAGGGGGCAGAGAAGCTTTCTTT
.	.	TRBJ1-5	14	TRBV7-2	CASSVKVGGQPQHF	TGTGCCAGCAGCGTTAAGGTCGGGGGTCAGCCCCAGCATTTT
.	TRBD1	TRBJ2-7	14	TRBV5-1	CASSPGDRAYEQYF	TGCGCCAGCAGCCCAGGGGACAGAGCCTACGAGCAGTACTTC
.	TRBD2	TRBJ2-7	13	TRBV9	CASSPSGGPEQYF	TGTGCCAGCAGCCCGAGCGGGGGCCCCGAGCAGTACTTC
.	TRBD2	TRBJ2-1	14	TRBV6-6	CASTGTSGYNEQFF	TGTGCCAGCACAGGGACTAGCGGGTACAATGAGCAGTTCTTC
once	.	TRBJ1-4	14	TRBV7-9	CASSKDLGNEKLFF	TGTGCCAGCAGCAAGGACCTGGGGAATGAAAAACTGTTTTTT
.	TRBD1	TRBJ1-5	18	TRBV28	CASTGGTDFYSSNQPQHF	TGTGCCAGCACAGGAGGGACAGACTTCTATAGTAGCAATCAGCCCCAGCATTTT
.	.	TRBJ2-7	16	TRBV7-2	CASSLASGRSSYEQYF	TGTGCCAGCAGCTTAGCTAGTGGCCGGAGCTCCTACGAGCAGTACTTC
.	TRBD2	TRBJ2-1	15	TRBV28	CASSPGTSGRNEQFF	TGTGCCAGCAGTCCCGGGACTAGCGGGAGAAATGAGCAGTTCTTC
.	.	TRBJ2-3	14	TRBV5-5	CASKDGTSTDTQYF	TGTGCCAGCAAGGACGGAACTAGCACAGATACGCAGTATTTT
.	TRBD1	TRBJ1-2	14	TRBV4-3	CASSQGPGTGGYTF	TGCGCCAGCAGCCAAGGGCCAGGGACAGGTGGCTACACCTTC
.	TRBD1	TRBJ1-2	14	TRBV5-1	CASSLGDSNYGYTF	TGCGCCAGCAGCTTGGGGGACAGTAACTATGGCTACACCTTC
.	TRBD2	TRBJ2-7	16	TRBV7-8	CASSRTGLASTYEQYF	TGTGCCAGCAGCCGGACAGGACTAGCGAGTACCTACGAGCAGTACTTC
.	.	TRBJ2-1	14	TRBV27	CASSWQGFNNEQFF	TGTGCCAGCAGTTGGCAGGGGTTCAACAATGAGCAGTTCTTC
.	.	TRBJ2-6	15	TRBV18	CASSPGVGGANVLTF	TGTGCCAGCTCGCCAGGAGTCGGCGGGGCCAACGTCCTGACTTTC
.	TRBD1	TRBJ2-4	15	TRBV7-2	CASSPWTGKSTIQYF	TGTGCCAGCAGCCCATGGACAGGGAAGTCGACCATTCAGTACTTC
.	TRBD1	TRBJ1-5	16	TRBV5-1	CASSPLRAGGRQPQHF	TGCGCCAGCAGCCCCCTGAGGGCAGGGGGACGTCAGCCCCAGCATTTT
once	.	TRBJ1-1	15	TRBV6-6	CASSYPGGVATEAFF	TGTGCCAGCAGTTACCCGGGTGGGGTGGCCACTGAAGCTTTCTTT
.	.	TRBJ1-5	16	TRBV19	CASSIEEGFWSQPQHF	TGTGCCAGTAGTATAGAGGAGGGTTTCTGGAGTCAGCCCCAGCATTTT
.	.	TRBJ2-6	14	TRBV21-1	CASSNLAGANVLTF	TGTGCCAGCAGCAATTTGGCTGGGGCCAACGTCCTGACTTTC
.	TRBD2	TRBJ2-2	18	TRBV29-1	CSVAGTSGRISPTGELFF	TGCAGCGTTGCCGGGACTAGCGGGAGAATTAGTCCCACCGGGGAGCTGTTTTTT
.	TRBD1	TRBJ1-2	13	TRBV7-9	CASSSRDSYGYTF	TGTGCCAGCAGCTCCCGGGACAGCTATGGCTACACCTTC
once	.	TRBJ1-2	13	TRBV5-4	CASSLPRGDGYTF	TGTGCCAGCAGCTTGCCCAGGGGCGACGGCTACACCTTC
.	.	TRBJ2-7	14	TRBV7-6	CASSIKQGIHEQYF	TGTGCCAGCAGCATAAAACAGGGCATCCACGAGCAGTACTTC
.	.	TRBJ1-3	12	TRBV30	CAWSPTRNTIYF	TGTGCCTGGAGTCCTACTAGGAACACCATATATTTT